The 9 T cell receptor beta chains reported below all come from one sample, sequenced in a study of esophageal squamous cell carcinoma under preoperative chemotherapy (dated by TCRdb to 2017 to 2018). Per the publication, the time point label means: before preoperative PTX-NDP chemotherapy. Library generation was performed with PCR. Instrument on record: HiSeq X Ten. TCRdb reprocessed the public reads (quality trimming at Q25 with fastp, clone calling with MiXCR) and kept in-frame beta chains. Each record represents a unique CDR3 protein, reported with the most common genes and DNA among its rows. This sample gives approximately 30,000 distinct CDR3 sequences in total; under 55% of them show up just once. Roughly 12% of the sample is taken by the ten largest. This sample was taken from a patient given preoperative chemotherapy. Every receptor here comes from a human donor with esophageal squamous cell carcinoma. The donor label of this sample is uncertain.

Regarding this clonotype: The junction departs from the called germline gene at one end, perhaps through a read error. The chain uses TRBV7-2 and TRBJ2-3; D ambiguous. The J call is doubtful: the DNA matches TRBJ2-5 better. This CDR3 has 14 amino acids. The germline V gene has CDR1 SGHTA and CDR2 FQGNSA. The DNA for the CDR3 is TGTGCCGGCAGCGCAGCCGGTGCCCGAGAGACCCAGTACTTC. Protein product: CAGSAAGARETQYF.

As concerns this clonotype: Since the CDR3 does not end with the conserved phenylalanine or tryptophan, this likely comes from a read error. The limits of the CDR3 on the DNA are not certain, so only TCRdb's listed CDR3 is given. V is TRBV7-8 and J is TRBJ2-5; the tabulated D call, TRBD2, remains unverified against the DNA. The CDR3 is made up of 16 amino acids, end residues included. The germline V gene encodes CDR1 SGHVS and CDR2 FQNEAQ. This CDR3 is CASSPPSSGGQETQHS.

This clonotype was observed at least ten times. The J gene is TRBJ2-1, the V gene TRBV11-3; D possibly corresponds to TRBD2 (5 bases). This CDR3 region has 12 residues. Germline V gene data show CDR1 as SGHNT and CDR2 as YENEEA. V lost 5 bases to trimming and J lost 6 bases, with 8 bases between them. CDR3 DNA sequence: TGTGCCAGCAGCGAGAGGGCCAATGAGCAGTTCTTC. Translation: CASSERANEQFF.

The sample holds many counts of this clonotype. The chain links TRBV25-1 to TRBJ2-1; D is perhaps TRBD2 (6 bases). The CDR3 loop spans 12 amino acids. The ends were cut back, 5 bases at V and 10 bases at J, with 12 bases in the middle. CDR1 and CDR2 (germline): MGHDK, SYGVNS. CDR3 region: CASSSGLREQFF. The CDR3 nucleotides are TGTGCCAGCAGTAGCGGGCTTCGCGAGCAGTTCTTC.

This clonotype showed up many times. This sequence joins TRBV15 and TRBJ2-5; 8 bases are shared with TRBD2. The V gene's germline CDR1 is LNHNV and CDR2 YYDKDF (reference sequence). The V gene end was trimmed by 0 bases and the J gene end by 7 bases; junction bases not matched to a gene: 7. The CDR3 covers 15 residues. The DNA for the CDR3 is TGTGCCACCAGCAGAGATAGGGGACTAGGGGGGACCCAGTACTTC. This translates into CATSRDRGLGGTQYF.

This clonotype was detected many times. J is TRBJ2-1 and V is TRBV6-1, with D perhaps given as TRBD1 or TRBD2 (6 bases each). From germline, CDR1 is MNHNS and CDR2 SASEGT. Between the trimmed V and J ends, which lost 5 bases and 5 bases, there was a span of 10 bases. CDR3 length: 13 residues. CDR3 protein: CASSRGLNNEQFF. The CDR3 DNA reads TGTGCCAGCAGTCGGGGGCTTAACAATGAGCAGTTCTTC.

With regard to this clonotype: A much larger clonotype is one base distant, so this may be a read error. The V call is TRBV5-6, the J call TRBJ2-5; TRBD2 is a possible D gene (6 bases). The CDR3 length is 15 residues. The V end lost 4 bases, the J end lost 11 bases, and 24 bases lay between the germline ends. Germline V CDR1 and CDR2: SGHDT, YYEEEE. The chain's CDR3 is CASSGARGSYNEQYF. CDR3 bases: TGTGCCAGCAGCGGCGCCCGGGGGTCCTACAATGAGCAGTACTTC.

In its sample, this clonotype was seen many times. V is TRBV7-2 and J is TRBJ2-5; D may match TRBD1 or TRBD2 (5 bases each). Germline CDR1 and CDR2: SGHTA and FQGNSA. Trimming took off 1 base at V and 6 bases at J, with 12 bases between the two ends. The CDR3 extends over 14 amino acids. DNA of the CDR3: TGTGCCAGCAGCTTAGGAGGGGATTCGAAGACCCAGTACTTC. It codes for CASSLGGDSKTQYF.

This clonotype has at least ten counts. The chain combines TRBV6-1 with TRBJ2-5; the D is unclear. In germline, CDR1 is MNHNS, CDR2 SASEGT. V was pared by 4 bases and J by 3 bases, with 6 bases between. The CDR3 consists of 12 residues. CDR3 in amino acids: CASSGTEETQYF. CDR3 DNA sequence: TGTGCCAGCAGTGGGACGGAAGAGACCCAGTACTTC.